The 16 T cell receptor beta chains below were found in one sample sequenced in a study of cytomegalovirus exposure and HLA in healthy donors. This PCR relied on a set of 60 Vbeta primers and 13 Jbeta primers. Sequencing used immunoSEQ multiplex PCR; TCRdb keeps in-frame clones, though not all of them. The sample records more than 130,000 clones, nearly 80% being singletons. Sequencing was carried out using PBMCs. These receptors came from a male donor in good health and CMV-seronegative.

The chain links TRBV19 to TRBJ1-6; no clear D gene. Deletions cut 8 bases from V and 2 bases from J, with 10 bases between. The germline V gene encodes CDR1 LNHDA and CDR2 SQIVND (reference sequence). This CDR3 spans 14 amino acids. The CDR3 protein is CASAPEPYNSPLHF. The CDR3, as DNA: TGTGCCAGTGCCCCCGAGCCCTATAATTCACCCCTCCACTTT.

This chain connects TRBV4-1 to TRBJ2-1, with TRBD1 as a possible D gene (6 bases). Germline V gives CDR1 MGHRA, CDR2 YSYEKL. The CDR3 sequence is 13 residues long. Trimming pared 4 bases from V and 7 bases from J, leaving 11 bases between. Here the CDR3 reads CASSPWGQNEQFF. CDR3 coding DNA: TGCGCCAGCAGCCCTTGGGGGCAGAATGAGCAGTTCTTC.

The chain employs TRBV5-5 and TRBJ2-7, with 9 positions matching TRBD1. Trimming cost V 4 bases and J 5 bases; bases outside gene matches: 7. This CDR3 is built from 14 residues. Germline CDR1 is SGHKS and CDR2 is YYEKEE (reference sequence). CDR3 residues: CASSKNRGRDEQYF. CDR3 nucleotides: TGTGCCAGCAGCAAGAACAGGGGGCGCGACGAGCAGTACTTC.

In DNA form, the CDR3 reads TGCGCCAGCAGCCGAGCCCTTGACAGCAGCTCTGGGGCCAACGTCCTGACTTTC. Translating gives CASSRALDSSSGANVLTF. This sequence joins TRBV4-3 and TRBJ2-6, with a tentative D call TRBD1 (5 bases). The CDR3 contains 18 residues. Germline V gene lookup returns CDR1 LGHNA and CDR2 YSLEER. Trimming removed 4 bases at V and 0 bases at J, with 16 bases between.

The CDR3 region is CASSVTNGGDTQYF. CDR3 DNA: TGTGCCAGCAGCGTAACGAACGGCGGAGATACGCAGTATTTT. The chain has TRBV9 and TRBJ2-3, with unresolved D. The germline CDR1 and CDR2 sequences are SGDLS and YYNGEE. V lost 1 base to trimming and J lost 5 bases, with 11 bases between them. This CDR3 is 14 amino acids long.

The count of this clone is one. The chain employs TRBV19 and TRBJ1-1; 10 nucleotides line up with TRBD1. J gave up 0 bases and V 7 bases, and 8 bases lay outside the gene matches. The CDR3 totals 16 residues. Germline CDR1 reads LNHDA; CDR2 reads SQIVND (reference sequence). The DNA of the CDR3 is TGTGCCAGTACCCCGGGACAGGGGCTATTGAACACTGAAGCTTTCTTT. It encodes CASTPGQGLLNTEAFF.

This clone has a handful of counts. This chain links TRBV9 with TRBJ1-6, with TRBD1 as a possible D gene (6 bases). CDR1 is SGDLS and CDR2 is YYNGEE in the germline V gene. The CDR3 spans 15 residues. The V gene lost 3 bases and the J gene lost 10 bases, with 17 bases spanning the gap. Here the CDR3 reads CASSATQQGGSPLHF. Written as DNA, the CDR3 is TGTGCCAGCAGCGCCACCCAACAGGGCGGCTCACCCCTCCACTTT.

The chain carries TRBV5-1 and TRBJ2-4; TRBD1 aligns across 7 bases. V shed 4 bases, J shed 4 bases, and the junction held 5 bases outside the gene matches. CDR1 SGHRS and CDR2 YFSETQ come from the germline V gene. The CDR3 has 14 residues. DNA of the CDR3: TGCGCCAGCAGCCCCGGGACAGTTAAAAACATTCAGTACTTC. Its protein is CASSPGTVKNIQYF.

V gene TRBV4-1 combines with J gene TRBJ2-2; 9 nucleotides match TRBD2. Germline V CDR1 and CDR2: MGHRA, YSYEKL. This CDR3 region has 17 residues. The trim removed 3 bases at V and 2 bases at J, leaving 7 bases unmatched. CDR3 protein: CASSHPSSGDNTGELFF. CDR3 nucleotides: TGCGCCAGCAGCCACCCCTCTAGCGGGGATAACACCGGGGAGCTGTTTTTT.

Here the CDR3 reads CAIRGGTDTQYF. The CDR3 DNA reads as TGTGCCATCCGGGGTGGCACAGATACGCAGTATTTT. The V gene is TRBV6-6, the J gene TRBJ2-3, with D perhaps matching TRBD2 (5 bases). The CDR3 is 12 amino acids. The ends were cut back, 10 bases at V and 1 base at J, with 9 bases in the middle. Germline V lookup: CDR1 MNHNY, CDR2 SVGAGI (reference sequence).

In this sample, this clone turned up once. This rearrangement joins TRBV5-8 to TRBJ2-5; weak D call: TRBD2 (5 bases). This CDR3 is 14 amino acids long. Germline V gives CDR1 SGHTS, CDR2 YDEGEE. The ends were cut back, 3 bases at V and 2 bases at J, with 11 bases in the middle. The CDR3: CASSSPGLQETQYF. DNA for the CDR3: TGTGCCAGCAGCTCGCCGGGATTACAAGAGACCCAGTACTTC.

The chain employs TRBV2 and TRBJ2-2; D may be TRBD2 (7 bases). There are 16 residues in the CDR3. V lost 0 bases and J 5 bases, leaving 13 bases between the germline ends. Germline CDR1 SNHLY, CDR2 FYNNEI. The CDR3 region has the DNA TGTGCCAGCAGTGAAGCTGGGCGGGGGCGTACCGGGGAGCTGTTTTTT. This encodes CASSEAGRGRTGELFF.

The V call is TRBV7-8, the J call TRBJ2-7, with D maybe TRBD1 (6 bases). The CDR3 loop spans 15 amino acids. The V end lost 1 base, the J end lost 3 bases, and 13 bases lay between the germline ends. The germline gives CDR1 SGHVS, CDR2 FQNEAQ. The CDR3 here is CASSLGQGIVYEQYF. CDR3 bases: TGTGCCAGCAGCTTAGGGCAGGGGATAGTCTACGAGCAGTACTTC. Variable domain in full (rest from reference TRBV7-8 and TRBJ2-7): GAGVSQSPRYKVAKRGQDVALRCDPISGHVSLFWYQQALGQGPEFLTYFQNEAQLDKSGLPSDRFFAERPEGSVSTLKIQRTQQEDSAVYLCASSLGQGIVYEQYFGPGTRLTVT.

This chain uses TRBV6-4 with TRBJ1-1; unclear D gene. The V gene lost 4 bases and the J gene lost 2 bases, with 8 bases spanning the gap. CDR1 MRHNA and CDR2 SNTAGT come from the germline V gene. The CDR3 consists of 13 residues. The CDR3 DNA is TGTGCCAGCAGTGTGGAGGGAAACACTGAAGCTTTCTTT. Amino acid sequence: CASSVEGNTEAFF.

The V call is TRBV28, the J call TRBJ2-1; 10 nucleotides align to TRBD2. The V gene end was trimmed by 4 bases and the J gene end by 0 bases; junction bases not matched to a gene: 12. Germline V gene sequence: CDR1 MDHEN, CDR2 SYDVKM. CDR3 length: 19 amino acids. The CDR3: CASSSPLAGASGSYNEQFF. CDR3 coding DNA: TGTGCCAGCAGTTCCCCCCTAGCGGGGGCCTCTGGCTCCTACAATGAGCAGTTCTTC.

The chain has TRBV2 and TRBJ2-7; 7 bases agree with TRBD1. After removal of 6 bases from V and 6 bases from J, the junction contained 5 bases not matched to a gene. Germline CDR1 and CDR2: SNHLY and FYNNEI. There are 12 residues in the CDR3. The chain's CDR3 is CASRRQGREQYF. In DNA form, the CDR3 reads TGTGCCAGCAGGAGACAGGGCCGCGAGCAGTACTTC.